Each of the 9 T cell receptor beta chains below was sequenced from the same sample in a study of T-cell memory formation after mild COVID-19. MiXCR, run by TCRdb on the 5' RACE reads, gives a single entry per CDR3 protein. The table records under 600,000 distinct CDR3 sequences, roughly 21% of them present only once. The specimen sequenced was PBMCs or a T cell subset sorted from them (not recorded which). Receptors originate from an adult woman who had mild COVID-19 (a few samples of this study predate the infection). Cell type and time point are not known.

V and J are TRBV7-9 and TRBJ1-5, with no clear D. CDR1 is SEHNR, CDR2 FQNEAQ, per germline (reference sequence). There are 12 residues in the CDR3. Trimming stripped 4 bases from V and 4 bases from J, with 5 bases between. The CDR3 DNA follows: TGTGCCAGCAGCTCCCAGAATCAGCCCCAGCATTTT. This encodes CASSSQNQPQHF.

CDR3 DNA: TGTGCCAGCAGCTTGGTTACGGGCCAAGGGTATGGCTACACCTTC. This sequence encodes CASSLVTGQGYGYTF. The chain links TRBV5-6 to TRBJ1-2; no reliable D call. Per germline, CDR1 SGHDT and CDR2 YYEEEE. V was clipped by 0 bases and J by 5 bases, with 14 bases between them. This CDR3 spans 15 amino acids.

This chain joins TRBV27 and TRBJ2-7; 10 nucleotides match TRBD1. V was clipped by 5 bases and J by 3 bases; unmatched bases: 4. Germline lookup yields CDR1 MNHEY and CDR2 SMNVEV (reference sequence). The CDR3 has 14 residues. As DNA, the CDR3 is TGTGCCAGCAGTCCGGACAGGGGGGACTACGAGCAGTACTTC. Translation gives CASSPDRGDYEQYF.

The CDR3 coding sequence is TGCAGCGTACGGGACCAGAGAGGAGCCTACGAGCAGTACTTC. The encoded protein is CSVRDQRGAYEQYF. The V gene is TRBV29-1, the J gene TRBJ2-7, with D perhaps given as TRBD1 or TRBD2 (5 bases each). Germline CDR1 is SQVTM and CDR2 is ANQGSEA. CDR3 length equals 14 residues. V lost 6 bases, J lost 2 bases, and 17 bases lay in between.

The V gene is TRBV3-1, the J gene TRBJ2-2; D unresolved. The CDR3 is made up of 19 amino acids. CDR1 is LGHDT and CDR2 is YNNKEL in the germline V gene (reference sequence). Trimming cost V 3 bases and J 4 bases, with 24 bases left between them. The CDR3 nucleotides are TGTGCCAGCAGCCAGAACCCCCGATCAGGTGTGGGTCGCACCGGGGAGCTGTTTTTT. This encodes CASSQNPRSGVGRTGELFF. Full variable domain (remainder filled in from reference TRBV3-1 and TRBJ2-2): DTAVSQTPKYLVTQMGNDKSIKCEQNLGHDTMYWYKQDSKKFLKIMFSYNNKELIINETVPNRFSPKSPDKAHLNLHINSLELGDSAVYFCASSQNPRSGVGRTGELFFGEGSRLTVL.

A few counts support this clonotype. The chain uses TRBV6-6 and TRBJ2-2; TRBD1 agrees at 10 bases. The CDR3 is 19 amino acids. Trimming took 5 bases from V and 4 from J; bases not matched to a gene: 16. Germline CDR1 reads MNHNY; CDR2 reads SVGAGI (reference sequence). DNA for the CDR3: TGTGCCAGCAGTCTCGAAGAGAGGACCGGGACAGGGGTCACCGGGGAGCTGTTTTTT. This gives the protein CASSLEERTGTGVTGELFF.

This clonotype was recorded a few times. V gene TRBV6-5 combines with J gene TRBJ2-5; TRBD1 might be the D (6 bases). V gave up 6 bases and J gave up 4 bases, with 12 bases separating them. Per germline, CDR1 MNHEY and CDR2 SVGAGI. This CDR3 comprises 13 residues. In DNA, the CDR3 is TGTGCCAGCAGCCCGGACAGCGGAGAGACCCAGTACTTC. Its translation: CASSPDSGETQYF.

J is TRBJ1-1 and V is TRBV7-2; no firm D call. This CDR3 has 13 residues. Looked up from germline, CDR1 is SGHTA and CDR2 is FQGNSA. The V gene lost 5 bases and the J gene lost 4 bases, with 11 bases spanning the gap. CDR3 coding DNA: TGTGCCAGCAGCCCCGGTGGGCGCACTGAAGCTTTCTTT. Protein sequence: CASSPGGRTEAFF. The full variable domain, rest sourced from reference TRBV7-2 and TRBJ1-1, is GAGVSQSPSNKVTEKGKDVELRCDPISGHTALYWYRQSLGQGLEFLIYFQGNSAPDKSGLPSDRFSAERTGGSVSTLTIQRTQQEDSAVYLCASSPGGRTEAFFGQGTRLTVV.

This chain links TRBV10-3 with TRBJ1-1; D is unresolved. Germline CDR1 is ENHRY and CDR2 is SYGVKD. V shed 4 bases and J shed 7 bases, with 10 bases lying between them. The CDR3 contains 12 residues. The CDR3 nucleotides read TGTGCCATCAGTGGGGCGACGGATGAAGCTTTCTTT. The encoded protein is CAISGATDEAFF.